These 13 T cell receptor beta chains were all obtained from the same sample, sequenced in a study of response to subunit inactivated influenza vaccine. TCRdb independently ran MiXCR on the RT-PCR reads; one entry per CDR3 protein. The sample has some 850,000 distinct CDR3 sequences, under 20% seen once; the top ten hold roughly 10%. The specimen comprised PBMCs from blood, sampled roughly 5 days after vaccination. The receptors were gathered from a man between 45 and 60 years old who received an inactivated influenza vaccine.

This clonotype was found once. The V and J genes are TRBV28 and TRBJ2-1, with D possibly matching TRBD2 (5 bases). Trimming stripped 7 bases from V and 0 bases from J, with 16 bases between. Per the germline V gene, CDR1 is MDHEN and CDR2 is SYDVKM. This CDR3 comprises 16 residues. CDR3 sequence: CASNNLDFSSYNEQFF. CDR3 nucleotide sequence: TGTGCCAGCAATAACCTGGACTTTAGCTCCTACAATGAGCAGTTCTTC.

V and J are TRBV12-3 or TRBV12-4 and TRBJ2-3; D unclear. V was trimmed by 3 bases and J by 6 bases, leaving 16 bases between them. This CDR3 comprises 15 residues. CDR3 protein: CASSLRRVRWDTQYF. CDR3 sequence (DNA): TGTGCCAGCAGTTTGAGGAGAGTACGGTGGGATACGCAGTATTTT.

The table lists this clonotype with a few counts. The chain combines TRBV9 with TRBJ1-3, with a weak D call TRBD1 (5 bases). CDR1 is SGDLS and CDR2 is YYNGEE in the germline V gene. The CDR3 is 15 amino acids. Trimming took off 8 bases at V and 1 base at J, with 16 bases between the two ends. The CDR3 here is CASQSGRWSGNTIYF. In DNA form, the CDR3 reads TGTGCCAGTCAGTCAGGGCGATGGTCTGGAAACACCATATATTTT. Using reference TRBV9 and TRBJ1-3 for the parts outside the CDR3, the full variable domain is DSGVTQTPKHLITATGQRVTLRCSPRSGDLSVYWYQQSLDQGLQFLIQYYNGEERAKGNILERFSAQQFPDLHSELNLSSLELGDSALYFCASQSGRWSGNTIYFGEGSWLTVV.

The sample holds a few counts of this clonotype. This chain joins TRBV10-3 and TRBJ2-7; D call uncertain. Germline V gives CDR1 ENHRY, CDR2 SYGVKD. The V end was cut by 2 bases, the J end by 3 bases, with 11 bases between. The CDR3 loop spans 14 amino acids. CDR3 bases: TGTGCCATCAGTGAGAGGCTGTCGAACTACGAGCAGTACTTC. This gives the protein CAISERLSNYEQYF.

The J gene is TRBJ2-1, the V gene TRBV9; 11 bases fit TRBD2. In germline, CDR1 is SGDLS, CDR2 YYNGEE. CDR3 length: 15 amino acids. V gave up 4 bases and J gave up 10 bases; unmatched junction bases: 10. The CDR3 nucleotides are TGTGCCAGCAGCCGTCTTGGGCTAGCGGGAGGCGAGCAGTTCTTC. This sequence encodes CASSRLGLAGGEQFF.

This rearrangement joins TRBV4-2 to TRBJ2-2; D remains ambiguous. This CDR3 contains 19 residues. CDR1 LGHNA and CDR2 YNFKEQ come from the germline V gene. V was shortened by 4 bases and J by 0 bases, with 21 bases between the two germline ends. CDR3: CASSPVPVLGTANTGELFF. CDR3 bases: TGTGCCAGCAGCCCGGTTCCTGTCTTGGGAACCGCGAACACCGGGGAGCTGTTTTTT.

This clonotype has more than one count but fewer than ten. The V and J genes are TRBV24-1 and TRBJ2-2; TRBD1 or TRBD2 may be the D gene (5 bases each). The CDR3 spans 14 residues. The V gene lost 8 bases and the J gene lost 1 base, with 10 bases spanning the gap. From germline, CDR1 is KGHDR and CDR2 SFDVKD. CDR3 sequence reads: CATMGRGNTGELFF. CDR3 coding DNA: TGTGCCACCATGGGACGAGGGAACACCGGGGAGCTGTTTTTT.

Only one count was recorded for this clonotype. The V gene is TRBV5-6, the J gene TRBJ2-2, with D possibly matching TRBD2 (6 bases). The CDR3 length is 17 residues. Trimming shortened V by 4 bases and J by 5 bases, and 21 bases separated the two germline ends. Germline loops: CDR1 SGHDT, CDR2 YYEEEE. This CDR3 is CASSIWQDYRGTGELFF. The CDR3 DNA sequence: TGTGCCAGCAGCATATGGCAGGACTACCGGGGGACCGGGGAGCTGTTTTTT.

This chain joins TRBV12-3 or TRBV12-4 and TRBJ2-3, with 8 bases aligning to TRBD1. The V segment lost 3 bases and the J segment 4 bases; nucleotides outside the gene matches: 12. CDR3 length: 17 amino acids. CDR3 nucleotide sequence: TGTGCCAGCAGTTTGGTATTAACAGGGGGAATCTCAGATACGCAGTATTTT. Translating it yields CASSLVLTGGISDTQYF.

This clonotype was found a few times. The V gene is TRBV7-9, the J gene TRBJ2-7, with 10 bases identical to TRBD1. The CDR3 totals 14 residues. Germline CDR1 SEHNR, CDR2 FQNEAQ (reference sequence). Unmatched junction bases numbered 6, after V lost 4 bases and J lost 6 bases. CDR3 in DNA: TGTGCCAGCAGCTCGGACAGGGGGAAAATCGAGCAGTACTTC. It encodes CASSSDRGKIEQYF.

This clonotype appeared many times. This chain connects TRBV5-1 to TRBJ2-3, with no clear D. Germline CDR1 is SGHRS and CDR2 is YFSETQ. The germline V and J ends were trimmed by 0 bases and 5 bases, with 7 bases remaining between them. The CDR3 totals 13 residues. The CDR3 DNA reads TGCGCCAGCAGCTTGGGGGTTCAAGATACGCAGTATTTT. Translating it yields CASSLGVQDTQYF.

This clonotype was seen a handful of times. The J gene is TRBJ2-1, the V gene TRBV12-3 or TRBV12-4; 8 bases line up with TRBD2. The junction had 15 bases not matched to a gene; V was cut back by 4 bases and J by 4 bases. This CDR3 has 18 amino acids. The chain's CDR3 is CASSYSGWGSGDYNEQFF. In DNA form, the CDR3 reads TGTGCCAGCAGTTACTCGGGCTGGGGTAGCGGGGATTACAATGAGCAGTTCTTC.

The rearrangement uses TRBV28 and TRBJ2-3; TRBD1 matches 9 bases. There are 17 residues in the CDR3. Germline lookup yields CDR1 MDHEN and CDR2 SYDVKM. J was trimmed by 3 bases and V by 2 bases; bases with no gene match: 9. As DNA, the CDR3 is TGTGCCAGCAGTTTACCCCCGACAGGGGGTGGTACAGATACGCAGTATTTT. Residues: CASSLPPTGGGTDTQYF.